These 27 T cell receptor beta chains were sequenced from one sample in a study of regulatory T cells in long-lasting Graves disease (dated by TCRdb to the early 2020s). Library preparation was by multiplex PCR. This sample was sequenced with an Illumina HiSeq 4000. To build TCR beta libraries, CDR3 regions were amplified by Arm-PCR using iRepertoire HTBI primers. TCRdb reprocessing: public reads trimmed at Q25 with fastp, clones called with MiXCR, in-frame beta chains kept. Every CDR3 protein is listed once, alongside the most common genes and DNA of its rows. This sample lists roughly 560,000 distinct CDR3 sequences; about 16% were detected once. The ten largest clonotypes hold 25% of the sample. The sample's time point, from its label and the paper: newly diagnosed GD, antithyroid drugs for less than 3 months. For both TCR sequencing and RNA sequencing, RNA was extracted from PBMCs using TRIzol.

These records were also assigned to another study, of T cells in Graves' hyperthyroidism and ophthalmopathy.

The sample was peripheral blood mononuclear cells (PBMCs), taken at new diagnosis, from a patient treated with antithyroid drugs. The source of these receptors is a woman aged 35-60 years with Graves disease. Donor details come from another sample of the same person, matched by shared clones.

In this sample, this clonotype turned up many times. V and J are TRBV5-1 and TRBJ2-7; maybe TRBD1 (5 bases). V lost 0 bases and J 2 bases, leaving 12 bases between the germline ends. CDR1 is SGHRS and CDR2 is YFSETQ in the germline V gene. The CDR3 totals 15 residues. The CDR3 reads CASSLAYAGTYEQYF. CDR3 DNA: TGCGCCAGCAGCTTGGCCTATGCAGGGACCTACGAGCAGTACTTC.

This clonotype was observed many times. The chain carries TRBV12-3 or TRBV12-4 and TRBJ1-1, with 7 bases fitting TRBD1. The CDR3 is 14 residues long. J gave up 4 bases and V 3 bases, and 5 bases lay outside the gene matches. CDR3 nucleotide sequence: TGTGCCAGCAGTTTCAGGGGGGGCGCCACTGAAGCTTTCTTT. It codes for CASSFRGGATEAFF.

V usage is TRBV29-1 and J usage is TRBJ1-1, with D uncertain. Germline V lookup: CDR1 SQVTM, CDR2 ANQGSEA. V shed 7 bases and J shed 2 bases, with 11 bases lying between them. The CDR3 length is 12 residues. CDR3 region: CSAKGSNTEAFF. The CDR3 DNA is TGCAGCGCCAAGGGCTCCAACACTGAAGCTTTCTTT.

This rearrangement joins TRBV7-8 to TRBJ2-1, with 8 bases aligning to TRBD1. V shed 5 bases, J shed 6 bases, and the junction held 6 bases outside the gene matches. The CDR3 runs 14 residues. Germline loops: CDR1 SGHVS, CDR2 FQNEAQ. CDR3 protein: CASSRGQASNEQFF. CDR3 DNA sequence: TGTGCCAGCAGCCGGGGACAGGCTAGCAATGAGCAGTTCTTC. The full variable domain, its missing parts supplied by reference TRBV7-8 and TRBJ2-1, is GAGVSQSPRYKVAKRGQDVALRCDPISGHVSLFWYQQALGQGPEFLTYFQNEAQLDKSGLPSDRFFAERPEGSVSTLKIQRTQQEDSAVYLCASSRGQASNEQFFGPGTRLTVL.

The chain has TRBV5-1 and TRBJ2-7, with D possibly TRBD1 on 6 matching bases. The V and J ends lost 4 bases and 5 bases respectively, with 19 bases between them. Germline V gives CDR1 SGHRS, CDR2 YFSETQ. CDR3 length: 15 residues. CDR3 residues: CASSLGAGWYNEQYF. In nucleotides, the CDR3 is TGCGCCAGCAGCCTGGGGGCAGGATGGTACAACGAGCAGTACTTC.

The genes are TRBV18 and TRBJ2-7; 9 bases map to TRBD1. CDR1 and CDR2 (germline): KGHSH, LQKENI. With 2 bases clipped from V and 5 bases from J, the junction kept 1 base outside the gene matches. The length of the CDR3 is 13 residues. CDR3 in DNA: TGTGCCAGCTCACCAAGGGACAGGGACGAGCAGTACTTC. This translates into CASSPRDRDEQYF.

Details on this clonotype: It may be a read error: a sequence one base away is much more abundant. This CDR3 is CASSMDRAHGYTF. CDR3 nucleotides: TGTGCCAGCAGTATGGACAGAGCCCATGGCTACACCTTC. V and J are TRBV27 and TRBJ1-2, with D perhaps TRBD1 (6 bases). The length of the CDR3 is 13 residues. CDR1 MNHEY and CDR2 SMNVEV come from the germline V gene (reference sequence). The germline V and J ends were trimmed by 5 bases and 6 bases, with 13 bases remaining between them.

The V call is TRBV20-1, the J call TRBJ2-3; D not certain. The J call could be wrong; TRBJ2-5 is a better fit for the DNA end. The CDR3 is 11 residues long. CDR1 is DFQATT, CDR2 SNEGSKA, per germline (reference sequence). CDR3 amino acids: CSARDQETQYF. The DNA for the CDR3 is TGCAGTGCTAGAGATCAGGAGACCCAGTACTTC.

This clonotype was observed at least ten times. J is TRBJ2-7 and V is TRBV2, with D possibly matching TRBD2 (5 bases). CDR3 size: 13 residues. V dropped 4 bases and J dropped 0 bases, with 7 bases sitting between them. CDR1 is SNHLY and CDR2 is FYNNEI in the germline V gene. The chain's CDR3 is CASSGGLSYEQYF. The CDR3 bases are TGTGCCAGCAGTGGCGGACTCTCCTACGAGCAGTACTTC. Full variable domain (remainder filled in from reference TRBV2 and TRBJ2-7): EPEVTQTPSHQVTQMGQEVILRCVPISNHLYFYWYRQILGQKVEFLVSFYNNEISEKSEIFDDQFSVERPDGSNFTLKIRSTKLEDSAMYFCASSGGLSYEQYFGPGTRLTVT.

This clonotype was counted only a few times. The chain couples TRBV3-1 to TRBJ1-3; 7 bases agree with TRBD1. With V trimmed by 1 base and J by 7 bases, 13 bases remained unmatched. This CDR3 is built from 17 residues. Germline CDR1 is LGHDT and CDR2 is YNNKEL (reference sequence). The CDR3 DNA follows: TGTGCCAGCAGCCAAGGGGGGACAGTTGTTGTATTGAACACCATATATTTT. It yields the protein CASSQGGTVVVLNTIYF.

This clonotype has just a few counts. This sequence joins TRBV5-1 and TRBJ2-2, with D possibly matching TRBD1 (6 bases). The V end lost 5 bases, the J end lost 5 bases, and 13 bases lay between the germline ends. CDR3 size: 14 residues. The germline V gene encodes CDR1 SGHRS and CDR2 YFSETQ. The DNA for the CDR3 is TGCGCCAGCAGTCGGGACACCTCAACCGGGGAGCTGTTTTTT. Its protein is CASSRDTSTGELFF.

The J gene is TRBJ1-5, the V gene TRBV28, with no clear D. The CDR3 is made up of 18 amino acids. V lost 4 bases to trimming and J lost 6 bases, with 25 bases between them. CDR1 is MDHEN, CDR2 SYDVKM, per germline. The CDR3 nucleotides read TGTGCCAGCAGTTCGCCGACGTCGACCCGGGGTTTTGGTCAGCCCCAGCATTTT. Translated: CASSSPTSTRGFGQPQHF. Supplemented by reference TRBV28 and TRBJ1-5, the full variable domain reads DVKVTQSSRYLVKRTGEKVFLECVQDMDHENMFWYRQDPGLGLRLIYFSYDVKMKEKGDIPEGYSVSREKKERFSLILESASTNQTSMYLCASSSPTSTRGFGQPQHFGDGTRLSIL.

The chain couples TRBV11-2 to TRBJ2-7; D not resolved. Trimming took off 5 bases at V and 5 bases at J, with 16 bases between the two ends. The CDR3 length is 14 residues. CDR1 SGHAT and CDR2 FQNNGV come from the germline V gene. The CDR3: CASSPSVGSHEQYF. The DNA for the CDR3 is TGTGCCAGCAGCCCTTCTGTGGGTAGCCACGAGCAGTACTTC.

The table lists this clonotype with many counts. V is TRBV5-1 and J is TRBJ1-2, with 8 bases lining up with TRBD1. J lost 8 bases, V lost 4 bases, and 4 bases had no gene match. The CDR3 length is 12 residues. In germline, CDR1 is SGHRS, CDR2 YFSETQ. Here the CDR3 reads CASSGQGQGYTF. CDR3 DNA sequence: TGCGCCAGCAGCGGACAGGGTCAAGGCTACACCTTC.

This clonotype showed up many times. The chain employs TRBV6-2 or TRBV6-3 and TRBJ1-2; D may be TRBD1 (5 bases). CDR1 is MNHEY and CDR2 is SVGEGT in the germline V gene. CDR3 length: 12 residues. V was clipped by 5 bases and J by 4 bases, with 8 bases between them. The CDR3 DNA reads as TGTGCCAGCAGTGGGGGGTCCTATGGCTACACCTTC. Translation gives CASSGGSYGYTF.

This clonotype occurred a few times. The chain combines TRBV29-1 with TRBJ2-7; tentatively, D is TRBD1 (6 bases). The germline V gene encodes CDR1 SQVTM and CDR2 ANQGSEA. CDR3 length: 12 residues. V gave up 6 bases and J gave up 6 bases, with 15 bases separating them. The DNA for the CDR3 is TGCAGCGTCGGACCAGGGGATTCCGAGCAGTACTTC. Amino acids: CSVGPGDSEQYF.

This clonotype appeared a few times. With a much larger clone just one base away, this may be a read error. This chain joins TRBV11-2 and TRBJ1-1; D is ambiguous. Germline V gene data show CDR1 as SGHAT and CDR2 as FQNNGV. There are 12 residues in the CDR3. The CDR3 protein is CASSLGAIEALF. Written as DNA, the CDR3 is TGTGCCAGCAGCTTAGGGGCAATTGAAGCTCTCTTT.

The chain links TRBV3-1 to TRBJ1-2; TRBD1 matches at 8 bases. The V gene end was trimmed by 1 base and the J gene end by 5 bases; junction bases not matched to a gene: 9. The CDR3 sequence is 16 residues long. Germline CDR1 reads LGHDT; CDR2 reads YNNKEL (reference sequence). This CDR3 reads CASSQVGGRGLYGYTF. In DNA, the CDR3 is TGTGCCAGCAGCCAAGTCGGAGGCAGGGGGCTATATGGCTACACCTTC.

This clonotype occurred a few times. The chain joins TRBV12-3 or TRBV12-4 to TRBJ1-1, with D possibly TRBD1 on 5 matching bases. The CDR3 length is 13 residues. V was shortened by 8 bases and J by 11 bases, with 21 bases between the two germline ends. Here the CDR3 DNA reads TGTGCCAGCGGCATGGGGCCTCGGACGGGGGCTTTCTTT. Translated: CASGMGPRTGAFF.

In its sample, this clonotype was seen many times. The rearrangement links TRBV11-3 to TRBJ2-2, with D possibly TRBD2 on 6 matching bases. The CDR3 is 15 amino acids. The V gene lost 5 bases and the J gene lost 3 bases, with 13 bases spanning the gap. Looked up from germline, CDR1 is SGHNT and CDR2 is YENEEA. Here the CDR3 reads CASSLGRDDTGELFF. The CDR3, as DNA: TGTGCCAGCAGCCTAGGGCGGGACGACACCGGGGAGCTGTTTTTT.

This clonotype was seen ten or more times. The rearrangement uses TRBV6-1 and TRBJ1-3; a weak D match, TRBD1 (5 bases). The CDR3 has 17 amino acids. V was cut by 6 bases and J by 0 bases, with 18 bases left in between. The germline gives CDR1 MNHNS, CDR2 SASEGT. CDR3 residues: CASSPGQLDVSGNTIYF. CDR3 nucleotides: TGTGCCAGCAGCCCCGGACAACTGGACGTCTCTGGAAACACCATATATTTT.

This clonotype was recorded at least ten times. The chain recombines TRBV7-9 with TRBJ2-1; perhaps D is TRBD1 or TRBD2 (5 bases each). V lost 6 bases and J 0 bases, leaving 12 bases between the germline ends. From germline, CDR1 is SEHNR and CDR2 FQNEAQ (reference sequence). The CDR3 covers 15 residues. The CDR3 spells CASRSPGSSYNEQFF. In DNA form, the CDR3 reads TGTGCCAGCAGAAGCCCAGGGAGCTCCTACAATGAGCAGTTCTTC.

This clonotype was found many times. The gene calls are TRBV28 and TRBJ2-7; D not certain. The germline gives CDR1 MDHEN, CDR2 SYDVKM. The CDR3 has 11 residues. Between the trimmed V and J ends, which lost 5 bases and 5 bases, there was a span of 7 bases. The chain's CDR3 is CASSRLDEQYF. For the CDR3, the DNA is TGTGCCAGCAGTCGCCTGGACGAGCAGTACTTC.

This clonotype was counted ten times or more. Written as DNA, the CDR3 is TGTGCCAGCACCCCCGGGGAAGGGGATGGCTACACCTTC. It specifies CASTPGEGDGYTF. This sequence joins TRBV11-2 and TRBJ1-2, with D possibly being TRBD1 (5 bases). V gave up 7 bases and J gave up 6 bases, with 15 bases separating them. There are 13 residues in the CDR3. Germline loops: CDR1 SGHAT, CDR2 FQNNGV.

V usage is TRBV9 and J usage is TRBJ1-1; D is undetermined. From germline, CDR1 is SGDLS and CDR2 YYNGEE. The V and J ends lost 0 bases and 0 bases respectively, with 9 bases between them. This CDR3 is 15 amino acids long. The CDR3 region is CASSVGAGLNTEAFF. CDR3 nucleotides: TGTGCCAGCAGCGTAGGGGCAGGACTGAACACTGAAGCTTTCTTT.

This clonotype showed up many times. The gene calls are TRBV28 and TRBJ2-3, with 10 bases lining up with TRBD2. The CDR3 has 16 residues. V shed 2 bases, J shed 6 bases, and the junction held 8 bases outside the gene matches. Germline V CDR1 and CDR2: MDHEN, SYDVKM. CDR3 amino acids: CASSLGLAGAWDTQYF. CDR3 nucleotide sequence: TGTGCCAGCAGTTTAGGGCTAGCGGGGGCGTGGGATACGCAGTATTTT.

There are many counts of this clonotype. V usage is TRBV18 and J usage is TRBJ2-5; no reliable D call. This CDR3 contains 14 residues. Trimming cost V 1 base and J 0 bases, with 6 bases left between them. Germline-derived CDR1 and CDR2 are KGHSH and LQKENI. The CDR3 bases are TGTGCCAGCTCACCACGAGGAAACCAAGAGACCCAGTACTTC. Amino acid sequence: CASSPRGNQETQYF.